Sequencing of this T cell receptor (beta chain) was carried out in a study of T cells after somatic rescue of genetic block. This clone was detected only once. Measured with immunoSEQ multiplex PCR; TCRdb has only the in-frame clones, and not every one. Among approximately 78,000 clones listed, roughly 88% were seen once. This CDR3 region has 14 residues. The germline CDR1 and CDR2 sequences are SEHNR and FQNEAQ (reference sequence). After removal of 7 bases from V and 6 bases from J, the junction contained 10 bases not matched to a gene. This chain connects TRBV7-9 to TRBJ2-3; 7 nucleotides align to TRBD1. The sequence was obtained from a man aged 25-40 years. Sequencing was done on a sample of peripheral blood mononuclear cells (PBMCs). The DNA of the CDR3 is TGTGCCAGCACCTCCGGACAGGCCTGGGATACGCAGTATTTT. Protein product: CASTSGQAWDTQYF.